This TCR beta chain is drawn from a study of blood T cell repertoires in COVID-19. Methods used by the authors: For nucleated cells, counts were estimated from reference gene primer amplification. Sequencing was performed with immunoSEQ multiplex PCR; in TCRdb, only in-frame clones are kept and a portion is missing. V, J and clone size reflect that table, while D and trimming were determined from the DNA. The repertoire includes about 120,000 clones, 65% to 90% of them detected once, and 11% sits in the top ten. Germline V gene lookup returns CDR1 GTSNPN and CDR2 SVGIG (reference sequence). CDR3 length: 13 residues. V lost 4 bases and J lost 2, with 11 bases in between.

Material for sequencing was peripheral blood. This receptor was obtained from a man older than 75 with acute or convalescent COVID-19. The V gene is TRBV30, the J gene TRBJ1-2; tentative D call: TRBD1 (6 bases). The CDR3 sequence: CAWTGVFNYGYTF. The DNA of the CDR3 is TGTGCCTGGACAGGGGTTTTCAACTATGGCTACACCTTC.